This TCR beta chain was recorded in a study of shared clonotypes between healthy human individuals. In the naive CD8 group, cells lacked CD45RO and were positively selected for CCR7, so terminally differentiated effector memory CD45RA+ cells were left out. Adult donors, all healthy and HIV-negative, had no recent acute infections or vaccinations. Sequenced by immunoSEQ multiplex PCR; TCRdb stores in-frame clones only, minus some. The table records around 1,900,000 clones, around 93% of them present only once. The receptor's source is a man between 18 and 29 years old in good health. Some clones in this sample may be carry-over from other donors' samples. The sequencing sample was made of naive CD8+ T cells from PBMCs.

The CDR3 coding sequence is TGTGCCAGCCGGGGTAACACTGAAGCTTTCTTT. Protein product: CASRGNTEAFF. V and J are TRBV19 and TRBJ1-1, with D uncertain. Per the germline V gene, CDR1 is LNHDA and CDR2 is SQIVND (reference sequence). The CDR3 extends over 11 amino acids. Trimming took off 9 bases at V and 2 bases at J, with 7 bases between the two ends. Filled out from reference TRBV19 and TRBJ1-1, the complete variable domain reads DGGITQSPKYLFRKEGQNVTLSCEQNLNHDAMYWYRQDPGQGLRLIYYSQIVNDFQKGDIAEGYSVSREKKESFPLTVTSAQKNPTAFYLCASRGNTEAFFGQGTRLTVV.